Below are 25 T cell receptor beta chains sequenced from a single sample in a study of human T cells and chemical hapten exposure. Time point reported: pre-sensitization, week 0. This sample's treatment: therapeutic diphenylcyclopropenone sensitization with weekly scalp DPC. TCRdb analysed the RACE reads with MiXCR anew, one entry per CDR3 protein. The table includes tens of thousands of distinct CDR3 sequences, roughly 11% detected once. This specimen consisted of whole blood, obtained in connection with sensitization to the hapten diphenylcyclopropenone (DPC). The receptors derive from a woman between 50 and 59 years old with alopecia areata. Some clones in this sample may be carry-over from other donors' samples.

This clonotype was recorded many times. V usage is TRBV7-9 and J usage is TRBJ2-3; D is ambiguous. V lost 3 bases and J lost 6, with 10 bases in between. The CDR3 is made up of 13 amino acids. Per the germline V gene, CDR1 is SEHNR and CDR2 is FQNEAQ (reference sequence). DNA for the CDR3: TGTGCCAGCAGCTTCCTAGAAGGGGATACGCAGTATTTT. Protein product: CASSFLEGDTQYF.

This clonotype has only a few counts. The chain links TRBV28 to TRBJ2-7; 12 positions agree with TRBD2. V lost 7 bases and J lost 3; bases outside the gene matches: 13. The CDR3 has 17 residues. Germline assignment: CDR1 MDHEN and CDR2 SYDVKM. In DNA, the CDR3 is TGTGCCAGCAATCCCCCCGTCGGGACTAGCGGGCACTACGAGCAGTACTTC. It is translated as CASNPPVGTSGHYEQYF.

This clonotype was detected many times. The chain links TRBV7-6 to TRBJ1-6; the match to TRBD1 covers 7 bases. The CDR3 sequence is 15 residues long. Trimming removed 3 bases from V and 7 bases from J; junction bases left unmatched: 6. Germline CDR1 and CDR2: SGHVS and FNYEAQ. CDR3 region: CASSFEDRVNSPLHF. The CDR3 DNA is TGTGCCAGCAGCTTCGAAGACAGGGTGAATTCACCCCTCCACTTT.

The chain has TRBV7-3 and TRBJ2-2; TRBD2 might be the D (5 bases). CDR1 and CDR2 from the germline V gene are SGHTA and FQGTGA. The V gene lost 2 bases and the J gene lost 0 bases, with 10 bases spanning the gap. There are 16 residues in the CDR3. The CDR3 nucleotides are TGTGCCAGCAGCTTATCCAGCGGAGCGAACACCGGGGAGCTGTTTTTT. It yields the protein CASSLSSGANTGELFF.

This clonotype was seen repeatedly, ten times or more. The gene calls are TRBV2 and TRBJ1-1; D remains unclear. Between the trimmed V and J ends, which lost 5 bases and 4 bases, there was a span of 17 bases. This CDR3 contains 15 residues. The germline V gene encodes CDR1 SNHLY and CDR2 FYNNEI. The CDR3 bases are TGTGCCAGCAGTCCTCACTTCGGCGGGATCACTGAAGCTTTCTTT. Its protein product is CASSPHFGGITEAFF.

This clonotype was picked up many times. The rearrangement joins TRBV7-9 to TRBJ2-1, with D unclear. Trimming took off 5 bases at V and 6 bases at J, with 8 bases between the two ends. The CDR3 is made up of 12 amino acids. Germline V gene lookup returns CDR1 SEHNR and CDR2 FQNEAQ (reference sequence). In DNA, the CDR3 is TGTGCCAGCAGCAAAAGGAGCAATGAGCAGTTCTTC. This codes for CASSKRSNEQFF.

The table lists this clonotype with many counts. This chain links TRBV12-3 or TRBV12-4 with TRBJ2-3, with unresolved D. CDR3 size: 13 residues. V was pared by 5 bases and J by 0 bases, with 6 bases between. CDR3 protein: CASSRSSTDTQYF. The CDR3 coding sequence is TGTGCCAGCAGTAGGAGTAGCACAGATACGCAGTATTTT.

This clonotype was recorded many times. V gene TRBV6-2 or TRBV6-3 combines with J gene TRBJ2-3, with D perhaps matching TRBD1 (5 bases). The V and J ends lost 8 bases and 0 bases respectively, with 9 bases between them. Germline V gene data show CDR1 as MNHEY and CDR2 as SVGEGT. The CDR3 covers 13 residues. For the CDR3, the DNA is TGTGCCAGCCGTTGGACAAGCACAGATACGCAGTATTTT. Amino acids: CASRWTSTDTQYF.

The chain is built from TRBV7-3 and TRBJ2-6, with D possibly being TRBD1 (6 bases). Germline V gives CDR1 SGHTA, CDR2 FQGTGA. This CDR3 has 18 residues. The ends were cut back, 1 base at V and 2 bases at J, with 15 bases in the middle. Written as DNA, the CDR3 is TGTGCCAGCAGCTTAAGTGGCAGGGGAGCAACTGGGGCCAACGTCCTGACTTTC. Its protein product is CASSLSGRGATGANVLTF.

This rearrangement joins TRBV19 to TRBJ2-7; 8 nucleotides agree with TRBD2. The germline gives CDR1 LNHDA, CDR2 SQIVND (reference sequence). The CDR3 runs to 15 residues. V trimming: 3 bases; J trimming: 0 bases; junction bases outside the gene matches: 4. CDR3 in DNA: TGTGCCAGTAGTATCGTAGCGGGGACCTCCTACGAGCAGTACTTC. It yields the protein CASSIVAGTSYEQYF.

This clonotype has a count of ten or more. The chain employs TRBV20-1 and TRBJ2-7; maybe TRBD1 (6 bases). Germline V lookup: CDR1 DFQATT, CDR2 SNEGSKA (reference sequence). CDR3 length: 14 amino acids. Deletions cut 3 bases from V and 0 bases from J, with 12 bases between. CDR3 DNA sequence: TGCAGTGCTAGCCTCGGCAGGGGCTCCTACGAGCAGTACTTC. Translating it yields CSASLGRGSYEQYF.

The chain uses TRBV7-2 and TRBJ2-7; 8 bases are a match to TRBD1. V lost 2 bases and J lost 6; bases outside the gene matches: 12. This CDR3 spans 16 amino acids. Germline lookup yields CDR1 SGHTA and CDR2 FQGNSA. The CDR3 DNA reads TGTGCCAGCAGCTTAACCGGACAGGGTACGTTCCGCGAGCAGTACTTC. Amino acid sequence: CASSLTGQGTFREQYF.

CDR3 DNA sequence: TGTGCCAGTAGTACTACTCCCGACAGGGTCCGGCAGTACTTC. Residues: CASSTTPDRVRQYF. The chain combines TRBV19 with TRBJ2-7; 7 nucleotides align to TRBD1. Looked up from germline, CDR1 is LNHDA and CDR2 is SQIVND (reference sequence). CDR3 size: 14 residues. The V and J ends lost 4 bases and 9 bases, in that order; junction bases with no gene match: 12.

This chain uses TRBV6-4 with TRBJ2-3; 8 positions agree with TRBD2. V shed 4 bases and J 6 bases; nucleotides not matched to a gene: 6. CDR3 length: 14 amino acids. Per germline, CDR1 MRHNA and CDR2 SNTAGT. The CDR3 sequence is CASSGAGGRDTQYF. CDR3 coding DNA: TGTGCCAGCAGTGGGGCGGGAGGTCGGGATACGCAGTATTTT.

This clonotype occurred a few times. CDR3 sequence: CASSQDSRQGAEAFF. In nucleotides, the CDR3 is TGCGCCAGCAGCCAAGATTCTCGACAGGGGGCTGAAGCTTTCTTT. The chain is built from TRBV4-1 and TRBJ1-1, with TRBD1 identical over 9 bases. Germline CDR1 is MGHRA and CDR2 is YSYEKL. This CDR3 comprises 15 residues. The V gene end was trimmed by 0 bases and the J gene end by 6 bases; junction bases not matched to a gene: 5.

V is TRBV28 and J is TRBJ2-7; 7 bases are a match to TRBD1. V dropped 8 bases and J dropped 0; count of bases not matched to a gene: 13. Germline lookup yields CDR1 MDHEN and CDR2 SYDVKM. CDR3 length: 16 residues. CDR3 amino acids: CASSFRGTPSSYEQYF. CDR3 DNA sequence: TGTGCCAGCTCCTTCAGGGGGACCCCCAGCTCCTACGAGCAGTACTTC.

The chain links TRBV6-2 or TRBV6-3 to TRBJ1-1; D is unresolved. Germline CDR1 and CDR2: MNHEY and SVGEGT. V lost 2 bases and J lost 1, with 8 bases in between. This CDR3 is built from 14 residues. The CDR3 here is CASSYRVSNTEAFF. DNA for the CDR3: TGTGCCAGCAGTTACAGGGTGTCGAACACTGAAGCTTTCTTT.

A remark on this clonotype: It may be a read error: a sequence one base away is much more abundant. J is TRBJ2-3 and V is TRBV5-1; D is possibly TRBD2 (5 bases). The CDR3 is made up of 16 amino acids. V dropped 2 bases and J dropped 2 bases, with 15 bases sitting between them. CDR1 and CDR2 (germline): SGHRS, YFSETQ. CDR3 residues: CASSLGHSGNTDTQYF. Here the CDR3 DNA reads TGCGCCAGCAGCTTAGGGCACTCCGGGAACACAGATACGCAGTATTTT. The full variable domain, its missing parts supplied by reference TRBV5-1 and TRBJ2-3, is KAGVTQTPRYLIKTRGQQVTLSCSPISGHRSVSWYQQTPGQGLQFLFEYFSETQRNKGNFPGRFSGRQFSNSRSEMNVSTLELGDSALYLCASSLGHSGNTDTQYFGPGTRLTVL.

This clonotype was recorded only once. This may come from a read error, since a much larger clone is one base off. Given the absence of the conserved phenylalanine or tryptophan at the CDR3 end, a read error is likely. The chain carries TRBV28 and TRBJ2-1; 9 positions agree with TRBD2. In germline, CDR1 is MDHEN, CDR2 SYDVKM. The junction had 4 bases not matched to a gene; V was cut back by 5 bases and J by 2 bases. The CDR3 runs to 15 residues. Here the CDR3 reads CASSPGGRAYNEQFS. DNA of the CDR3: TGTGCCAGCAGTCCTGGCGGGAGGGCCTACAATGAGCAGTTCTCC.

This chain links TRBV5-8 with TRBJ1-6; D is possibly TRBD1 (6 bases). The CDR3 extends over 15 amino acids. The germline V and J ends were trimmed by 2 bases and 4 bases, with 10 bases remaining between them. CDR1 and CDR2 (germline): SGHTS, YDEGEE. The CDR3 region has the DNA TGTGCCAGCAGCTTAGGGGGGGCGTATAATTCACCCCTCCACTTT. Encoded protein: CASSLGGAYNSPLHF.

This chain uses TRBV5-1 with TRBJ2-1; D unclear. This CDR3 region has 15 residues. Germline CDR1 and CDR2: SGHRS and YFSETQ. The germline V and J ends were trimmed by 4 bases and 0 bases, with 11 bases remaining between them. CDR3 nucleotides: TGCGCCAGCAGCCCTCAGCCGTACTCCTACAATGAGCAGTTCTTC. Amino acid sequence: CASSPQPYSYNEQFF.

The rearrangement joins TRBV7-2 to TRBJ1-5, with 7 bases lining up with TRBD1. The V gene end was trimmed by 3 bases and the J gene end by 6 bases; junction bases not matched to a gene: 5. This CDR3 region has 14 residues. The germline CDR1 and CDR2 sequences are SGHTA and FQGNSA. CDR3 sequence: CASSFEQGGQPQHF. DNA of the CDR3: TGTGCCAGCAGCTTTGAGCAGGGGGGTCAGCCCCAGCATTTT. The variable domain in full, with the rest retrieved from reference TRBV7-2 and TRBJ1-5, is GAGVSQSPSNKVTEKGKDVELRCDPISGHTALYWYRQSLGQGLEFLIYFQGNSAPDKSGLPSDRFSAERTGGSVSTLTIQRTQQEDSAVYLCASSFEQGGQPQHFGDGTRLSIL.

This clonotype has a count of ten or more. The chain has TRBV12-3 or TRBV12-4 and TRBJ1-1; no clear D. Trimming removed 3 bases at V and 1 base at J, with 6 bases between. CDR3 length equals 13 residues. CDR3 sequence: CASSFSANTEAFF. In nucleotides, the CDR3 is TGTGCCAGCAGTTTTTCAGCGAACACTGAAGCTTTCTTT.

This chain connects TRBV12-3 or TRBV12-4 to TRBJ2-1; weak D call: TRBD2 (7 bases). The V and J ends lost 5 bases and 7 bases respectively, with 21 bases between them. The CDR3 is made up of 16 amino acids. The CDR3 sequence: CASSERGGTTPNEQFF. In DNA form, the CDR3 reads TGTGCCAGCAGTGAAAGGGGGGGCACTACCCCTAATGAGCAGTTCTTC.

The chain links TRBV7-9 to TRBJ1-1, with D unresolved. CDR1 SEHNR and CDR2 FQNEAQ come from the germline V gene (reference sequence). The length of the CDR3 is 13 residues. Trimming took 4 bases from V and 11 from J, leaving 17 bases between them. This CDR3 reads CASSSLRRPQAFF. The DNA for the CDR3 is TGTGCCAGCAGCTCCTTGCGACGTCCCCAGGCTTTCTTT.